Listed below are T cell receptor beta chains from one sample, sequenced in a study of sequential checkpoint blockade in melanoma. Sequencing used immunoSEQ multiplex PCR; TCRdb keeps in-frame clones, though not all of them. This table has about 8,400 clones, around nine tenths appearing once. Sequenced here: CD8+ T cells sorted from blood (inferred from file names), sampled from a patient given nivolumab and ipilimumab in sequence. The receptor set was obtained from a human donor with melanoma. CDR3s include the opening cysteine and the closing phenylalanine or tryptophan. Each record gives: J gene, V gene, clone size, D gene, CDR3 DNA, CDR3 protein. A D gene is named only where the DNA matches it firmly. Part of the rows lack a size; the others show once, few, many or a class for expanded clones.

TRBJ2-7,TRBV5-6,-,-,TGTGCCAGCAGCCCAACCCTGTTAACCGGGACTCACTACGAGCAGTACTTC,CASSPTLLTGTHYEQYF
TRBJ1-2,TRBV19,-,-,TGTGCCAGTAGTAATAGCCCGCCCGCCCTGGGCTACACCTTC,CASSNSPPALGYTF
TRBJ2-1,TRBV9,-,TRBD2,TGTGCCAGCAGCCTACCCTCTAGCGGGAGGGCCCATGAGCAGTTCTTC,CASSLPSSGRAHEQFF
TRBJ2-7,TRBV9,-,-,TGTGCCAGCAGCGTAGCTCTATCAGGGTCGGGCGAGCAGTACTTC,CASSVALSGSGEQYF
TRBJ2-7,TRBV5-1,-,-,TGCGCCAGCAGCTTGGGACAGGCCACCTACGAGCAGTACTTC,CASSLGQATYEQYF
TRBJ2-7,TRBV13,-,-,TGTGCCAGCAGCTTAGGGGCAGCGGGCCGCTACGAGCAGTACTTC,CASSLGAAGRYEQYF
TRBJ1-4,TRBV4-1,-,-,TGCGCCAGCAGCCAAGGGGCTAAGTATAAACTGTTTTTT,CASSQGAKYKLFF
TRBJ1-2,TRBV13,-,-,TGTGCCAGCAGCTTCCTCCAGGGCGAATATGGCTACACCTTC,CASSFLQGEYGYTF
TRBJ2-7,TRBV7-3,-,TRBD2,TGTGCCAGCAGCCAGACTAGCGTTTACGAGCAGTACTTC,CASSQTSVYEQYF
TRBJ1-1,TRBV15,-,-,TGTGCCACCAGCAGAACTAGGACGGATGAAGCTTTCTTT,CATSRTRTDEAFF
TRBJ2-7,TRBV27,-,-,TGTGCCAGCAGTTTATATCCCCCCTCCTCCTACGAGCAGTACTTC,CASSLYPPSSYEQYF
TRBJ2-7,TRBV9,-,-,TGTGCCAGCAGCGTAGAGAGGAGCTCCTACGAGCAGTACTTC,CASSVERSSYEQYF
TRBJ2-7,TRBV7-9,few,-,TGTGCCAGCAGCGAGCCCTACTACGAGCAGTACTTC,CASSEPYYEQYF
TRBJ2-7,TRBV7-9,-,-,TGTGCCAGCAGCTCCGGGATATCCTACGAGCAGTACTTC,CASSSGISYEQYF
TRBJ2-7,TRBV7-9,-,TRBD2,TGTGCCAGCAGCATGGGGACTAGCGGGGGGTACGAGCAGTACTTC,CASSMGTSGGYEQYF
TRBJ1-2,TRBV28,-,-,TGTGCCAGCAGTTCCTCTGTCCGGACAACTGGCTACACCTTC,CASSSSVRTTGYTF
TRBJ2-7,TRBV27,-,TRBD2,TGTGCCAGCAGTGTAGCGGGAGTCGGCTACGAGCAGTACTTC,CASSVAGVGYEQYF
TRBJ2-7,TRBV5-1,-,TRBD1,TGCGCCAGCAGCCTCCAGACAGGGCACTACGAGCAGTACTTC,CASSLQTGHYEQYF
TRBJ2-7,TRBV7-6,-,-,TGTGCCAGCACAGGGATAGACTACGAGCAGTACTTC,CASTGIDYEQYF
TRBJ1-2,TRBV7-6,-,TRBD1,TGTGCCAGCAGCTTAGGGACAGGGGGCGTCTATGGCTACACCTTC,CASSLGTGGVYGYTF
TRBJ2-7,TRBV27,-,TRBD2,TGTGCCAGCAGTTTTAGCGGGGCCTACGAGCAGTACTTC,CASSFSGAYEQYF
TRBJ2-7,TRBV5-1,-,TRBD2,TGCGCCAGCAGCTTGGGATGGGGACTAGCGGTTTTGGAGCAGTACTTC,CASSLGWGLAVLEQYF
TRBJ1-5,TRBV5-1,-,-,TGCGCCAGCAGCGATGGACAGTCAGACAATCAGCCCCAGCATTTT,CASSDGQSDNQPQHF
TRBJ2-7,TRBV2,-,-,TGTGCCAGCAGTGGGCAGTTCCCCTACGAGCAGTACTTC,CASSGQFPYEQYF
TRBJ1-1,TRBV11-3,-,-,TGTGCCAGCAGCTCCCAGGCCGCGGGCAGAATGAACACTGAAGCTTTCTTT,CASSSQAAGRMNTEAFF
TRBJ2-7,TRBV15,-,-,TGTGCCACCAGCAGAATCGGACTACCGGGGGACGAGCAGTACTTC,CATSRIGLPGDEQYF
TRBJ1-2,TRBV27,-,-,TGTGCCAGCAGTTCACAGGGAGATGGCTACACCTTC,CASSSQGDGYTF
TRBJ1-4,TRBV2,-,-,TGTGCCAGCAGTGAAGCGCTTGGGCTTTCTAATGAAAAACTGTTTTTT,CASSEALGLSNEKLFF
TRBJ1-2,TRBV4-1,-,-,TGCGCCAGCAGCCAAAGTTCGTCAGGGGCCTACTATGGCTACACCTTC,CASSQSSSGAYYGYTF